This T cell receptor (beta chain) stems from a study of patients and donors after allogeneic stem cell transplantation. The CDR3 is 14 residues long. The germline gives CDR1 LNHDA, CDR2 SQIVND (reference sequence). With 3 bases clipped from V and 5 bases from J, the junction kept 5 bases outside the gene matches. One entry per CDR3 protein, called by TCRdb with MiXCR from the RT-PCR reads. The sample has more than 55,000 distinct CDR3 sequences, about 14% seen once. Sequenced input: blood, either unsorted or a sorted T cell fraction (not recorded which). The sequence was collected from a human donor who was either an allogeneic HSCT recipient or a stem cell or donor lymphocyte infusion donor (not recorded which). It is not recorded whose cells these are; they may come from a transplant donor. The rearrangement links TRBV19 to TRBJ1-1; 8 positions agree with TRBD1. As DNA, the CDR3 is TGTGCCAGTAGTATCCAGGGGGCTTGGACTGAAGCTTTCTTT. Translated: CASSIQGAWTEAFF.